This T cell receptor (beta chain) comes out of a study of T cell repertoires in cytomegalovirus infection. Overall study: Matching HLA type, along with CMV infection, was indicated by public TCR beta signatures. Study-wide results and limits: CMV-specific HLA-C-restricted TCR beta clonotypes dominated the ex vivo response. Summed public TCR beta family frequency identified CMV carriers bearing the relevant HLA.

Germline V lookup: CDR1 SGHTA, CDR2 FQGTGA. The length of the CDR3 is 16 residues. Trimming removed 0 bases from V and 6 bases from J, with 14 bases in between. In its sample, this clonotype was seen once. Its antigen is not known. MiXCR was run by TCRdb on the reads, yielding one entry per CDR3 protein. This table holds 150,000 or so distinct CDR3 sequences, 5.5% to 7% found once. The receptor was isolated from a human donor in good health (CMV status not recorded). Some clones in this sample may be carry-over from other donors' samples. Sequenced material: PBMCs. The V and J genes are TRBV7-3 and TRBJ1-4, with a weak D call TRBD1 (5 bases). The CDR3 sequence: CASSLTGEGGDEKLFF. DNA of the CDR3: TGTGCCAGCAGCTTAACCGGCGAAGGAGGGGATGAAAAACTGTTTTTT.